Reported below is one T cell receptor beta chain. This clone was counted once. Its specific antigen is unknown. Nothing much larger sits one base from this clone, and base qualities are not available. Taken from cysteine to phenylalanine, the CDR3 has 14 residues. Of the read, only the CDR3 DNA is kept; its 42 bases are in frame from base 1. CDR1 and CDR2, per the germline V gene, are SGHTA and FQGNSA. The V and J ends are trimmed by 4 bases and 2 bases, leaving 11 bases between them. TCRbeta CDR3 regions were amplified from genomic DNA by means of the immunoSEQ Assay, a bias-controlled multiplex PCR. Per the source publication's procedure: The number of nucleated cells in each sample was estimated from the amplification of reference gene primers within the assay. To quantify the absolute abundance of each unique TCRbeta CDR3 rearrangement, sequence reads were collapsed and filtered. Productive Simpson clonality was computed per sample as the square root of Simpson's diversity index over productive rearrangements. Sourced from immuneACCESS, this table was stored by TCRdb with only in-frame sequences that have V and J called. A share of the clones is absent; for the studies checked, an unresolved V gene accounts for under half, and the remainder has no known explanation. V and J calls and clone size are copied from that table; D and trimming were computed from the DNA. The sample table shows over 100,000 clones, and 75% to 85% are seen once. Around 8% of the sample goes to the ten largest clones.

These data come from a study of blood T cell repertoires in COVID-19 (TCRdb year 2020). About the investigation overall: Samples covering the acute and convalescent phases of COVID-19 were provided by collaborators in the United States, Italy and Spain. The prospective study material was composed of cDNA or gDNA derived from T cells, B-cell-depleted T cells, or PBMCs. Deeply sampled blood TCRbeta repertoires from subjects exposed to, actively infected with, or recovered from COVID-19 were included in the dataset. The repertoires were released in a freely available public database intended as a resource for research on the immune response to SARS-CoV-2. Samples were obtained from the ongoing ImmuneRACE study (first 160 participants) and from about 1,300 subjects provided by 6 global collaborators. Sample metadata almost always included a de-identified subject ID, COVID-19 status, age in years and sex. HLA class I and class II types, where available, came from metadata supplied by the sample provider rather than from assay-based typing.

Collaborating institutions collected whole blood in K2EDTA tubes following their own protocols. For TCRbeta analysis, collaborators shipped samples as frozen whole blood, isolated PBMCs, or DNA extracted from either of those sample types. Overall study results and their limits: How much clinical and demographic metadata was included differed by source and by participant, and the metadata was provided uncurated.

The receptor chain draws on TRBV7-2 and TRBJ1-1, with no confident D gene call. Specimen: peripheral blood. This receptor was taken from a woman aged 80 or older with active or convalescent COVID-19. CDR3 sequence: CASSSHLSNTEAFF. The DNA is TGTGCCAGCAGCTCCCATTTGAGTAACACTGAAGCTTTCTTT.